The entry below describes one TCR beta chain. This clone was seen a few times. There is no known antigen for this receptor. Base-call qualities are not available, and no considerably larger clone is one nucleotide away. The data belong to a study of cytomegalovirus exposure and HLA in healthy donors (dated by TCRdb to the late 2010s). About the study as a whole: In an earlier analysis of under 750 of the donors, 250 to 300 Gb of sequence data and some 120 million unique TCR beta sequences from 180 million or so T cells were reported. The aim of the study was to test whether cataloging public T cell receptors could identify signatures of past pathogen exposure. An early release that covered roughly 600 HLA-typed donors contained 300 to 350 gigabases of sequencing data and around 80 million unique TCR sequences. Typing coverage differed by locus: A, B, C, DRB1 and DQB1 were typed in about 620-630 donors, DQA1 in 522, DPA1 in around 580, and DPB1 in 450 to 480. The study used immunosequencing to profile the T cell repertoires of about 670 subjects and linked those repertoires to cytomegalovirus serostatus. Every repertoire in the discovery cohort had been generated on one and the same sequencing platform. Of the approximately 400 genotyped donors, approximately 83% fell in the genetic ancestry cluster associated with self-reported Caucasian donors. Donor age, sex, ethnicity and CMV serostatus were compiled alongside the repertoire data. An earlier analysis of several hundred of the donors applied high-throughput TCR beta sequencing to assess whether each TCR beta V gene segment acted as functional or pseudogenic. Because of strong linkage in the cohort, 5 or 6 DR-DQ haplotypes were treated as single units for association and clustering. Among approximately 370 genotyped donors of the cohort, an average of around 220,000 unique TCR beta nucleotide sequences was sequenced per donor, of which about 19% were non-productive. HLA typing included class I and class II loci at four-digit resolution. A later genetic analysis took genome-wide SNP genotypes for about three fifths of the 666 donors and used that subset as a discovery cohort. Along with the approximately 700-subject first cohort, a separate validation cohort of around 120 different subjects was used. High-throughput TCR immunosequencing, statistical association of individual TCRs with disease status, and machine learning were combined to predict cytomegalovirus infection status. Rather than using new phenotypic data, the later analysis identified candidate immune exposures from TCR beta sequences and from how often those sequences occurred across donors. To study patterns of TCR occurrence, a later analysis re-analyzed previously published TCR beta repertoires from 650 to 750 donors and added high-resolution HLA genotyping.

From a lookup of the germline V gene (reference sequence), CDR1 and CDR2 are PRHDT and FYEKMQ. After removal of 5 bases from V and 2 bases from J, the junction retains 2 bases not matched to a gene. Spanning cysteine to phenylalanine, the CDR3 consists of 13 amino acids. The read is trimmed to its CDR3 DNA, 39 bases read in frame from base 1. Broader findings and caveats from the paper: In a later analysis, the rate of TCR association differed among HLA loci, with DRB1 alleles having the most associated TCRs and HLA-C alleles having the fewest. A later genetic analysis reported fewer N-insertions in productive TCRs among donors in an Asian-associated ancestry cluster than the roughly 640-donor mean. Because counts were too low, some 16 rarely observed V segments, including chromosome 9 orphons, were excluded from the earlier analysis of several hundred of the donors. The study gave a list of more than 150 TCR beta chains associated with cytomegalovirus. In vitro tests confirmed that three of the cytomegalovirus-associated TCR beta chains recognize cytomegalovirus antigens. While some public TCRs were present in many individuals, most TCR sequences turned up only very rarely across donors. A further reported finding was that TCR beta sequences accurately predicted the HLA-A and HLA-B alleles for most subjects in the first cohort. A cluster of highly shared sequence variants was judged likely to represent a technical artifact of the sequencing pipeline. HLA typing was unavailable for some donors at each locus, so association tests used only the typed subset. A later analysis reported that several top co-occurrence clusters appeared linked to parvovirus B19, influenza, CMV and Epstein-Barr virus. A later analysis associated 15,000 to 20,000 TCR beta sequences with specific HLA alleles at a false discovery rate of 0.05. The classifier was reported to diagnose cytomegalovirus status with high specificity and sensitivity in both the original cohort and the validation cohort. In this cohort, only TCR beta chains were sequenced, and detectable features were limited by the absence of alpha or paired-chain data. A later genetic analysis associated a missense DCLRE1C variant with V-gene and J-gene trimming of TCR beta chains, and an independent cohort replicated the association. Correlated functional status among segregating V segments might reflect linkage disequilibrium, but an unknown experimental factor could not be ruled out. A later analysis found that HLA-associated TCR beta chains were more clonally expanded and had lower generation probabilities than equally common non-associated chains. Broadly in line with IMGT annotations, most TCR beta V segments showed up in productive rearrangements about 87% or about 30% of the time in an earlier analysis of a few hundred of the donors. Some IMGT-functional V segments, including TRBV6-2 and TRBV6-3, could not be told apart with the 87-base-pair reads, so those segments were excluded. In a later analysis, most CMV-associated TCR beta chains were found to appear HLA-restricted, with HLA associations seemingly driven largely by CMV exposure. Presence/absence analyses assumed roughly uniform sequencing depth across donors, an assumption that may not hold. For the cohort, immune exposure information was limited to CMV serostatus. The authors suggested that the approach could potentially be generalized to other disease states and immunological phenotypes. When HLA alleles, especially DR and DQ, strongly co-occurred, TCR associations were difficult to assign to individual alleles.

In total, 500 to 700 healthy bone marrow donors made up the cohort. At the time of sampling, all cohort members were nominally healthy, though unrecorded immune exposures were likely present. The donor tested CMV seronegative, placing the donor among the 350 or so seronegative members of the cohort. A peripheral blood sample was provided by each donor, and peripheral blood mononuclear cells were used for TCR beta sequencing. Genomic DNA extraction from the blood cell samples was performed with the Qiagen DNeasy Blood Extraction Kit. Library method: the immunoSEQ multiplex PCR assay. A mixture of 60 forward primers for TCR Vbeta segments and 13 reverse primers for TCR Jbeta segments was used in the multiplex PCR. The CDR3 region of rearranged TCR beta genes was amplified from genomic DNA by a multiplex PCR assay. On the Illumina HiSeq System, the amplified TCR beta libraries were sequenced as 87-base-pair reads. Per the source publication's procedure: A later analysis counted tens of millions of unique TCR beta chains across the 550 to 700 repertoires, and 10 million to 11 million of these chains were shared by at least two donors. Raw reads were error-corrected and collapsed into unique sequences with a nearest-neighbor algorithm that merged closely related sequences to remove PCR and sequencing errors. CDR3 sequences were aligned to IMGT reference sequences to assign V, D and J gene segments. For a sequence to be retained, a match of at least six nucleotides was required to both a V gene segment and a J gene segment. A rearrangement counted as productive if the CDR3 had no stop codons and remained in frame with V and J, and every other rearrangement counted as non-productive. Following IMGT convention, CDR3 was defined as the stretch from the second conserved V-encoded cysteine to the conserved J-encoded phenylalanine. The earlier analysis of 587 of the donors excluded sequences that lacked an unambiguous match to a single V gene segment. In an earlier analysis of almost 600 of the donors, a V segment was called functional when productive rearrangements were above 56.7%, and segregating when the standard deviation between donors exceeded 5%. To diagnose cytomegalovirus status from the catalog of TCR beta chain sequences, a statistical classification framework was built. A later analysis assigned V and J genes by comparing TCR nucleotide sequences with IMGT/GENE-DB human TR gene sequences. A later analysis assigned CDR3 sequences and most-parsimonious VDJ recombination scenarios with the TCRdist pipeline. A later analysis defined each TCR beta chain by its CDR3 amino acid sequence plus V-gene family, and excluded reads lacking a unique V-gene family. As a way to deal with suspected cross-contamination and a sequencing artifact, a later analysis dropped approximately 570 nucleotide sequences that were highly shared and had low generation probability. In a later analysis, a clonal expansion index was calculated for each public chain from normalized within-repertoire ranks of inferred template counts. In a later analysis, generation probabilities were computed with a VDJ recombination model fitted to out-of-frame rearrangements, and the resulting probabilities were checked against IGoR. A later analysis scored TCR-TCR, TCR-HLA and TCR-CMV co-occurrence with hypergeometric tests, applying a repertoire-size bias correction to TCR pairs. To estimate false discovery rates, a later analysis permuted the HLA or CMV assignments 20 times. In a later analysis, co-occurring TCRs were grouped using DBSCAN, and TCRdist sequence similarity was added for clustering within HLA-allele-positive subsets. Co-occurrence clustering excluded repertoires with fewer than 30,000 or more than 120,000 public chains, plus five with anomalous nucleotide sharing. The source is immuneACCESS, and TCRdb retained only in-frame sequences with V and J called. Part of the clones is not carried over; for the studies checked, unresolved V genes explain less than half of this, and the remainder is unexplained. That table furnishes V, J and clone size, whereas the DNA furnished D and trimming. The sample contains around 200,000 clones, around 80% of them found a single time. 0.22% of the sample is held by the ten biggest clonotypes.

The rearranged chain carries TRBV13 and TRBJ1-2; 7 central nucleotides agree with TRBD1. Sequencing used PBMCs. This sequence originates from a girl aged 2 to 9 in good health and CMV-seronegative. The CDR3 corresponds to CASSPQGNYGYTF. The base sequence is TGTGCCAGCAGCCCACAGGGGAACTATGGCTACACCTTC.